Below, 13 T cell receptor beta chains from the same sample are listed, as sequenced in a study of identical twins. TCRdb re-called the 5' RACE reads with MiXCR, one entry per CDR3 protein. Seen here are 1.5 million or so distinct CDR3 sequences, around 29% observed once, and the top ten hold over 0.25%. Sequences were obtained from cord blood. Source of these receptors: a newborn girl in good health.

A few counts support this clonotype. This rearrangement joins TRBV20-1 to TRBJ2-1, with TRBD2 matching 8 bases. This CDR3 contains 15 residues. The J segment lost 5 bases and the V segment lost 5 bases, leaving 11 bases of the junction unmatched. Germline CDR1 reads DFQATT; CDR2 reads SNEGSKA (reference sequence). The CDR3 nucleotides read TGCAGTGCTCGGCGGCCGGGACTAGTTAACAATGAGCAGTTCTTC. Translating it yields CSARRPGLVNNEQFF.

Only a few counts were recorded for this clonotype. The gene calls are TRBV5-1 and TRBJ2-3; no reliable D call. This CDR3 has 16 residues. With 0 bases removed from V and 7 bases from J, the gap between germline ends came to 18 bases. Looked up from germline, CDR1 is SGHRS and CDR2 is YFSETQ. The CDR3 DNA sequence: TGCGCCAGCAGCTTGGATTCTGACGGAGACCTATATACGCAGTATTTT. Protein product: CASSLDSDGDLYTQYF.

The V and J genes are TRBV5-1 and TRBJ1-6; possibly TRBD1 for D (5 bases). The length of the CDR3 is 15 residues. Germline CDR1 and CDR2: SGHRS and YFSETQ. V was shortened by 0 bases and J by 10 bases, with 14 bases between the two germline ends. The CDR3 DNA reads as TGCGCCAGCAGCTTGGGTCCCCGCGGGGGATCACCCCTCCACTTT. Protein: CASSLGPRGGSPLHF.

This chain links TRBV7-8 with TRBJ2-7; the match to TRBD1 covers 7 bases. The CDR3 covers 16 residues. CDR1 is SGHVS, CDR2 FQNEAQ, per germline. Unmatched junction bases numbered 11, after V lost 1 base and J lost 5 bases. The CDR3: CASSLVGNDRVHEQYF. The CDR3 DNA reads as TGTGCCAGCAGCTTAGTGGGAAATGACAGGGTCCACGAGCAGTACTTC.

The V call is TRBV11-2, the J call TRBJ2-4, with 15 bases identical to TRBD2. The J call may be wrong; the DNA end is better matched by TRBJ2-7. Germline-derived CDR1 and CDR2 are SGHAT and FQNNGV. The length of the CDR3 is 16 residues. The CDR3 reads CASNPGLAGGRYEQYF. The CDR3 coding sequence is TGTGCCAGCAACCCCGGACTAGCGGGGGGGCGGTACGAGCAGTACTTC.

V and J are TRBV12-3 or TRBV12-4 and TRBJ2-7; a weak D match, TRBD2 (5 bases). V shed 5 bases and J shed 0 bases, with 11 bases lying between them. This CDR3 contains 14 residues. The CDR3 region has the DNA TGTGCCAGCAGTCGGGGAGTCTTCTCCTACGAGCAGTACTTC. Its translation: CASSRGVFSYEQYF.

This clonotype has a handful of counts. The chain joins TRBV7-2 to TRBJ2-3; possibly TRBD2 for D (5 bases). This CDR3 has 14 residues. Trimming left V 4 bases short and J 2 bases short, with 10 bases between. From germline, CDR1 is SGHTA and CDR2 FQGNSA. The CDR3 coding sequence is TGTGCCAGCAGCTCGGGGTACCCCACAGATACGCAGTATTTT. The encoded protein is CASSSGYPTDTQYF. Based on the CDR3 plus reference TRBV7-2 and TRBJ2-3, the full variable domain is GAGVSQSPSNKVTEKGKDVELRCDPISGHTALYWYRQSLGQGLEFLIYFQGNSAPDKSGLPSDRFSAERTGGSVSTLTIQRTQQEDSAVYLCASSSGYPTDTQYFGPGTRLTVL.

This clonotype appeared a single time. The rearrangement links TRBV20-1 to TRBJ2-3, with D tentatively TRBD2 (6 bases). V gave up 6 bases and J gave up 5 bases, with 21 bases separating them. Germline assignment: CDR1 DFQATT and CDR2 SNEGSKA (reference sequence). The CDR3 consists of 15 residues. The CDR3 DNA sequence: TGCAGTGCATCGCGTAGGCCGGGAGCTGAAGATACGCAGTATTTT. Translated: CSASRRPGAEDTQYF.

This clonotype was counted only a few times. This chain's CDR3 is CASSFLGQGGNIQYF. In DNA form, the CDR3 reads TGTGCCAGCAGTTTCCTTGGACAGGGTGGTAACATTCAGTACTTC. This chain joins TRBV28 and TRBJ2-4; the match to TRBD1 covers 8 bases. In germline, CDR1 is MDHEN, CDR2 SYDVKM. The CDR3 contains 15 residues. J was trimmed by 7 bases and V by 3 bases; bases with no gene match: 8.

This clonotype was counted ten times or more. At one end the junction does not follow the germline gene, possibly because of a read error. The rearrangement uses TRBV5-1 and TRBJ2-1, with TRBD2 matching over 10 bases. CDR1 and CDR2 from the germline V gene are SGHRS and YFSETQ. The CDR3 has 17 residues. DNA for the CDR3: TGTGCCAGCAGCTTAGATCCTAGCGGGAGCTCCTACAATGAGCAGTTCTTC. It yields the protein CASSLDPSGSSYNEQFF.

V gene TRBV12-3 or TRBV12-4 combines with J gene TRBJ2-5; TRBD2 agrees at 8 bases. V was pared by 7 bases and J by 11 bases, with 15 bases of the junction left unmatched. The CDR3 has 14 amino acids. CDR3 nucleotides: TGTGCCAGCACTATACGGGGGGGGAACAATGAGCAGTACTTC. The encoded protein is CASTIRGGNNEQYF.

The chain links TRBV6-1 to TRBJ2-7, with D possibly being TRBD2 (5 bases). With the DNA end fitting TRBJ2-1 better, the J assignment may be wrong. Germline assignment: CDR1 MNHNS and CDR2 SASEGT. The CDR3 has 14 amino acids. The CDR3 bases are TGTGCCAGCCGACGGGGAGTCAGCTCCTACGAGCAGTTCTTC. Residues: CASRRGVSSYEQFF.

J is TRBJ2-3 and V is TRBV4-1; D gene uncertain. V lost 0 bases to trimming and J lost 5 bases, with 12 bases between them. CDR1 MGHRA and CDR2 YSYEKL come from the germline V gene. CDR3 length: 15 residues. CDR3 residues: CASSQERLVRDTQYF. In nucleotides, the CDR3 is TGCGCCAGCAGCCAAGAACGGCTAGTACGAGATACGCAGTATTTT.